This TCR beta chain stems from a study of blood T cell repertoires in COVID-19. Overall study context: T cells, B-cell-depleted T cells, or PBMCs supplied cDNA or gDNA.

Measured with immunoSEQ multiplex PCR; TCRdb has only the in-frame clones, and not every one. The table lists roughly 120,000 clones, approximately 81% of them singletons. The CDR3 consists of 16 residues. V dropped 1 base and J dropped 2; count of bases not matched to a gene: 2. Germline loops: CDR1 LGHNA, CDR2 YSLEER. The chain carries TRBV4-3 and TRBJ2-7, with TRBD2 identical over 13 bases. The source is a man in his 60s with acute or convalescent COVID-19. Sequencing input: peripheral blood. The CDR3 spells CASSQGLAGGPYEQYF. The DNA for the CDR3 is TGCGCCAGCAGCCAAGGACTAGCGGGAGGCCCCTACGAGCAGTACTTC.